This T cell receptor (beta chain) is from a study of technical replicates of blood from four donors. V lost 2 bases, J lost 2 bases, and 10 bases stayed unmatched. There are 17 residues in the CDR3. Germline loops: CDR1 MGHRA, CDR2 YSYEKL. This table comes from immunoSEQ multiplex PCR, and its TCRdb copy is limited to in-frame clones, with some not included. The repertoire holds about 100,000 clones, 96% seen once, with roughly 0.19% in the top ten. This clone was seen only once. This TCR was recovered from a human donor in good health. The J gene is TRBJ2-7, the V gene TRBV4-1; 9 positions agree with TRBD1. The sequenced sample was T cells isolated from PBMCs. Here the CDR3 reads CASSQIPRDRVPYEQYF. CDR3 coding DNA: TGCGCCAGCAGCCAAATCCCCCGGGACAGGGTACCCTACGAGCAGTACTTC.